These T cell receptor beta chains were read from a single sample in a study of beta chain features in type 1 diabetes. Libraries were prepared by immunoSEQ multiplex PCR; TCRdb keeps only in-frame clonotypes and omits some of them. The top ten hold 0.022% of the sample, which has 680,000 or so clones, around an eighth seen once. The specimen sequenced was naive CD4+ T cells from blood. All receptors come from a man younger than 35 with type 1 diabetes. The conserved cysteine and the conserved F or W are not part of the CDR3 here. D genes are given only for firm matches.

V: TRBV18; length: 13; J: TRBJ2-3; D: TRBD1; CDR3: ASSPQQGWPDTQY
V: TRBV5-1; length: 12; J: TRBJ2-7; D: TRBD1; CDR3: ASSTTDRAYEQY
V: TRBV6-1; length: 10; J: TRBJ1-1; D: -; CDR3: ASSEAGTEAF
V: TRBV7-6; length: 13; J: TRBJ2-1; D: -; CDR3: ASSLAFQENNEQF
V: TRBV4-1; length: 13; J: TRBJ1-2; D: -; CDR3: ASSQEGRGFYGYT
V: TRBV6-1; length: 13; J: TRBJ2-2; D: TRBD1; CDR3: ASSPGTANTGELF
V: TRBV7-6; length: 13; J: TRBJ2-1; D: TRBD1; CDR3: ASSPRQGTGPEQF
V: TRBV14; length: 12; J: TRBJ2-7; D: TRBD1; CDR3: ASRGQGPYGEQY
V: TRBV6-5; length: 14; J: TRBJ1-2; D: -; CDR3: ASSYSRGSYPYGYT
V: TRBV7-9; length: 13; J: TRBJ2-7; D: -; CDR3: ASSATRTDSYEQY
V: TRBV30; length: 13; J: TRBJ2-7; D: -; CDR3: AWSTYTTATYEQY
V: TRBV2; length: 11; J: TRBJ2-3; D: -; CDR3: ASNRPRTDTQY
V: TRBV18; length: 14; J: TRBJ1-4; D: -; CDR3: ASSPPSFPKDEKLF
V: TRBV7-9; length: 15; J: TRBJ1-2; D: -; CDR3: ASSHKSGAGINYGYT
V: TRBV4-1; length: 14; J: TRBJ2-3; D: TRBD2; CDR3: ASSQVALAGSGTQY
V: TRBV29-1; length: 14; J: TRBJ1-3; D: -; CDR3: SVAAGKLSSGNTIY
V: TRBV6-5; length: 12; J: TRBJ1-4; D: -; CDR3: ASSYGLTNEKLF
V: TRBV30; length: 12; J: TRBJ2-5; D: -; CDR3: AWKGDPSRETQY
V: TRBV11-2; length: 13; J: TRBJ2-6; D: -; CDR3: ASSLSLSGANVLT
V: TRBV30; length: 11; J: TRBJ2-3; D: -; CDR3: AWSPGHLDTQY
V: TRBV4-2; length: 15; J: TRBJ2-2; D: -; CDR3: ASSQGIQAPNTGELF
V: TRBV5-8; length: 12; J: TRBJ1-3; D: -; CDR3: ASRTLRPGNTIY
V: TRBV19; length: 14; J: TRBJ2-3; D: -; CDR3: ASPASGQAREDTQY
V: TRBV5-1; length: 16; J: TRBJ1-4; D: TRBD1; CDR3: ASSPRGIGGTANEKLF
V: TRBV11-1; length: 14; J: TRBJ2-3; D: -; CDR3: ASSTEPAGRTDTQY
V: TRBV6-6; length: 14; J: TRBJ2-3; D: -; CDR3: ASSYSWQGGKDTQY
V: TRBV5-1; length: 12; J: TRBJ1-2; D: TRBD1; CDR3: ASSPGTESLGYT